This TCR beta chain was sequenced for a study of cytomegalovirus exposure and HLA in healthy donors. CDR1 is SNHLY and CDR2 is FYNNEI in the germline V gene. This CDR3 has 10 amino acids. V was shortened by 8 bases and J by 13 bases, with 14 bases between the two germline ends. The study, taken as a whole, reports: The study designated about 160 TCR beta chains cytomegalovirus-associated. Within the roughly 120 validation repertoires, first-cohort TCR clusters tended to co-occur, according to a later analysis.

For this clone: Its antigen is not identified.

Separate from the roughly 610-subject first cohort, the approximately 120-subject validation cohort was the one that the donors belonged to. The method was immunoSEQ multiplex PCR; TCRdb's version includes in-frame clones alone and lacks a portion of them. The data show about 110,000 clones, with 88% seen just once and about 1.8% held by the top ten. Sequencing was carried out using PBMCs. The rearrangement joins TRBV2 to TRBJ1-2; tentatively, D is TRBD1 (5 bases). The clonotype comes from a woman aged 18-35 years in good health and CMV-seropositive. This chain's CDR3 is CASGTNGGTF. Written as DNA, the CDR3 is TGTGCCAGCGGGACGAACGGGGGCACCTTC.